Presented here are 25 T cell receptor beta chains from one specimen sequenced in a study of blood T cell repertoires in COVID-19. Data came from immunoSEQ multiplex PCR; TCRdb stores just in-frame clones and leaves some out. Here the sample spans a few hundred thousand clones, 65% to 85% being singletons. Sequencing was carried out using peripheral blood. The receptor source for this set is a human donor in a cohort sampled during active COVID-19.

The gene calls are TRBV27 and TRBJ2-7; 14 positions match TRBD2. Per the germline V gene, CDR1 is MNHEY and CDR2 is SMNVEV (reference sequence). V shed 2 bases and J 2 bases; nucleotides not matched to a gene: 11. The CDR3 length is 19 residues. The CDR3 nucleotides read TGTGCCAGCAGTTTAAAGTCGCCGGGACTAGCGGGAGTTCCCTACGAGCAGTACTTC. Protein: CASSLKSPGLAGVPYEQYF.

The V call is TRBV5-6, the J call TRBJ2-3, with unresolved D. The CDR3 covers 15 residues. V lost 4 bases to trimming and J lost 4 bases, with 16 bases between them. Germline V gives CDR1 SGHDT, CDR2 YYEEEE. The CDR3 sequence is CASSRAVVGADTQYF. The CDR3 DNA reads as TGTGCCAGCAGCCGCGCTGTGGTGGGCGCAGATACGCAGTATTTT.

This sequence joins TRBV12-3 or TRBV12-4 and TRBJ2-1; a possible D gene is TRBD2 (5 bases). The V end lost 3 bases, the J end lost 10 bases, and 13 bases lay between the germline ends. There are 13 residues in the CDR3. The CDR3 bases are TGTGCCAGCAGTTTTGCAGGCGGGTGGGAGCAGTTCTTC. It codes for CASSFAGGWEQFF.

The chain uses TRBV15 and TRBJ2-3; D possibly corresponds to TRBD1 (6 bases). The CDR3 length is 14 residues. Trimming cost V 0 bases and J 4 bases, with 8 bases left between them. Per the germline V gene, CDR1 is LNHNV and CDR2 is YYDKDF (reference sequence). CDR3 protein: CATSREGQPDTQYF. In nucleotides, the CDR3 is TGTGCCACCAGCAGAGAAGGACAGCCAGATACGCAGTATTTT.

The sample holds a few counts of this clone. The chain has TRBV4-2 and TRBJ1-5; the match to TRBD1 covers 9 bases. Trimming cost V 3 bases and J 1 base; bases outside gene matches: 1. CDR1 is LGHNA and CDR2 is YNFKEQ in the germline V gene. CDR3 length: 15 residues. The CDR3 bases are TGTGCCAGCAGCCAGGGGACAGGGAGCAATCAGCCCCAGCATTTT. Translated: CASSQGTGSNQPQHF.

This clone was observed a handful of times. The V gene is TRBV5-4, the J gene TRBJ1-6, with no clear D. The germline V gene encodes CDR1 SGHNT and CDR2 YYREEE (reference sequence). Between the trimmed V and J ends, which lost 0 bases and 10 bases, there was a span of 11 bases. The CDR3 spans 14 residues. In DNA form, the CDR3 reads TGTGCCAGCAGCTTGGCGGAGCCCCACTCACCCCTCCACTTT. As protein: CASSLAEPHSPLHF.

The gene calls are TRBV4-3 and TRBJ1-6; D ambiguous. The ends were cut back, 0 bases at V and 6 bases at J, with 12 bases in the middle. The CDR3 runs to 16 residues. The V gene's germline CDR1 is LGHNA and CDR2 YSLEER. DNA for the CDR3: TGCGCCAGCAGCCAAGACGCAGGCGGACTTAATTCACCCCTCCACTTT. It is translated as CASSQDAGGLNSPLHF.

This chain connects TRBV6-4 to TRBJ1-3; unclear D gene. Trimming took 3 bases from V and 0 from J, leaving 24 bases between them. This CDR3 is built from 20 residues. Germline CDR1 reads MRHNA; CDR2 reads SNTAGT. The CDR3 sequence is CASSDRLFSRALYSGNTIYF. The CDR3, as DNA: TGTGCCAGCAGTGATCGACTCTTCTCCCGAGCCCTTTACTCTGGAAACACCATATATTTT.

The rearrangement links TRBV27 to TRBJ2-5, with 9 bases that match TRBD2. This CDR3 region has 16 residues. Germline assignment: CDR1 MNHEY and CDR2 SMNVEV (reference sequence). J was trimmed by 2 bases and V by 2 bases; bases with no gene match: 6. Here the CDR3 DNA reads TGTGCCAGCAGTTTAGCGGCGGGAGGGCCACAAGAGACCCAGTACTTC. Amino acid sequence: CASSLAAGGPQETQYF.

The table lists this clone with a count of one. This chain connects TRBV3-1 (or the pseudogene TRBV3-2) to TRBJ1-1; no clear D gene. V lost 3 bases to trimming and J lost 6 bases, with 11 bases between them. The CDR3 has 13 amino acids. Germline loops: CDR1 LGHDT, CDR2 YNNKEL (reference sequence). CDR3 DNA: TGTGCCAGCAGCCAGATCGGGGAGTCTGAAGCTTTCTTT. Translated, it gives CASSQIGESEAFF.

This clone was found many times. The chain joins TRBV7-2 to TRBJ2-2, with D maybe TRBD2 (6 bases). V lost 5 bases and J 2 bases, leaving 15 bases between the germline ends. The germline V gene encodes CDR1 SGHTA and CDR2 FQGNSA. This CDR3 spans 16 amino acids. CDR3 protein: CASSVYAGPNTGELFF. The CDR3 coding sequence is TGTGCCAGCAGCGTCTACGCGGGGCCCAACACCGGGGAGCTGTTTTTT.

The sample holds one count of this clone. The V call is TRBV7-9, the J call TRBJ2-7; possible D gene TRBD2, 5 bases. The CDR3 totals 14 residues. Per germline, CDR1 SEHNR and CDR2 FQNEAQ (reference sequence). V shed 1 base and J shed 9 bases, with 16 bases lying between them. The DNA for the CDR3 is TGTGCCAGCAGCTTAGGGGAGCCAAACCCGGCGCAGTACTTC. This sequence encodes CASSLGEPNPAQYF.

This clone was seen a few times. This sequence joins TRBV3-1 (or the pseudogene TRBV3-2) and TRBJ2-3; perhaps TRBD1 as D (5 bases). Germline V gene data show CDR1 as LGHDT and CDR2 as YNNKEL (reference sequence). CDR3 length: 15 residues. Trimming shortened V by 3 bases and J by 1 base, and 11 bases separated the two germline ends. CDR3 DNA: TGTGCCAGCAGCCAGGGGCTACCAGGCACAGATACGCAGTATTTT. This codes for CASSQGLPGTDTQYF.

The V gene is TRBV20-1, the J gene TRBJ1-6; a weak D match, TRBD1 (6 bases). V was trimmed by 3 bases and J by 6 bases, leaving 12 bases between them. This CDR3 contains 14 residues. From germline, CDR1 is DFQATT and CDR2 SNEGSKA (reference sequence). This CDR3 reads CSASPSGVNSPLHF. In DNA, the CDR3 is TGCAGTGCTAGTCCGTCAGGGGTTAATTCACCCCTCCACTTT.

The chain recombines TRBV4-1 with TRBJ1-1, with unresolved D. Trimming pared 0 bases from V and 2 bases from J, leaving 7 bases between. Germline lookup yields CDR1 MGHRA and CDR2 YSYEKL. The CDR3 loop spans 14 amino acids. The CDR3 protein is CASSQDGLNTEAFF. The CDR3 nucleotides read TGCGCCAGCAGCCAAGACGGGTTAAACACTGAAGCTTTCTTT.

The chain recombines TRBV10-3 with TRBJ2-1; 8 bases map to TRBD1. Germline V lookup: CDR1 ENHRY, CDR2 SYGVKD. The CDR3 is made up of 15 amino acids. Trimming removed 6 bases from V and 2 bases from J; junction bases left unmatched: 6. The CDR3 region has the DNA TGTGCCATCAGGCGACAGGGGTCCGCCTACAATGAGCAGTTCTTC. This translates into CAIRRQGSAYNEQFF.

V is TRBV5-1 and J is TRBJ2-7, with 8 bases that match TRBD1. CDR3 size: 14 residues. Germline values: CDR1 SGHRS, CDR2 YFSETQ. V lost 4 bases and J lost 7; bases outside the gene matches: 10. The CDR3 bases are TGCGCCAGCAGCGTTCGACAGGGGTCGGGAGAGCAGTACTTC. Translated: CASSVRQGSGEQYF. The whole variable domain, remainder taken from reference TRBV5-1 and TRBJ2-7, is KAGVTQTPRYLIKTRGQQVTLSCSPISGHRSVSWYQQTPGQGLQFLFEYFSETQRNKGNFPGRFSGRQFSNSRSEMNVSTLELGDSALYLCASSVRQGSGEQYFGPGTRLTVT.

The chain uses TRBV25-1 and TRBJ1-1, with TRBD1 as a possible D gene (5 bases). The germline CDR1 and CDR2 sequences are MGHDK and SYGVNS. There are 13 residues in the CDR3. Trimming left V 8 bases short and J 5 bases short, with 15 bases between. The CDR3 coding sequence is TGTGCCAGCGACACCGGGGGGGGGACTGAAGCTTTCTTT. Translation gives CASDTGGGTEAFF.

This clone was counted a few times. The chain recombines TRBV28 with TRBJ2-7; 9 bases fit TRBD1. Germline CDR1 reads MDHEN; CDR2 reads SYDVKM. The V segment lost 7 bases and the J segment 3 bases; nucleotides outside the gene matches: 4. The CDR3 runs 13 residues. For the CDR3, the DNA is TGTGCCAGCAAGTCGACAGGGGGCTACGAGCAGTACTTC. Its protein product is CASKSTGGYEQYF.

The chain has TRBV6-5 and TRBJ2-3; 7 positions agree with TRBD1. CDR3 length: 15 amino acids. V lost 4 bases, J lost 1 base, and 5 bases stayed unmatched. CDR1 and CDR2 from the germline V gene are MNHEY and SVGAGI. CDR3 residues: CASSLQGSRTDTQYF. CDR3 DNA: TGTGCCAGCAGTTTACAGGGGTCCCGCACAGATACGCAGTATTTT.

This clone was detected once. This chain uses TRBV5-3 with TRBJ2-5, with 7 bases aligning to TRBD2. TRBV5-3 is assigned to the ORF class and has an uncertain function. Trimming removed 2 bases from V and 2 bases from J; junction bases left unmatched: 12. The length of the CDR3 is 17 residues. The CDR3 loop is CARSFGRDPSSQETQYF. The CDR3 DNA follows: TGTGCCAGAAGCTTTGGGAGGGACCCCTCTTCGCAAGAGACCCAGTACTTC.

The chain is built from TRBV2 and TRBJ2-5; 9 positions agree with TRBD1. With V trimmed by 2 bases and J by 5 bases, 6 bases remained unmatched. Germline V gene data show CDR1 as SNHLY and CDR2 as FYNNEI. The length of the CDR3 is 15 residues. The CDR3 here is CASSETGGAIETQYF. In DNA, the CDR3 is TGTGCCAGCAGTGAAACAGGGGGCGCAATCGAGACCCAGTACTTC.

In its sample, this clone was seen a few times. The gene calls are TRBV27 and TRBJ1-2; D is undetermined. This CDR3 has 12 residues. V gave up 4 bases and J gave up 4 bases, with 7 bases separating them. CDR1 is MNHEY and CDR2 is SMNVEV in the germline V gene (reference sequence). The CDR3 coding sequence is TGTGCCAGCAGTTCCGGAGGCTATGGCTACACCTTC. Its protein product is CASSSGGYGYTF.

The CDR3 is CASSFLQGVSTEAFF. As DNA, the CDR3 is TGTGCCAGCAGTTTTTTACAGGGCGTGAGCACTGAAGCTTTCTTT. The chain combines TRBV28 with TRBJ1-1, with D possibly matching TRBD1 (6 bases). V lost 3 bases and J 4 bases, leaving 15 bases between the germline ends. This CDR3 has 15 amino acids. CDR1 is MDHEN, CDR2 SYDVKM, per germline.

For this clone: The identical CDR3 is also encoded by other nucleotide sequences in the sample. The V and J genes are TRBV24-1 and TRBJ2-7; 7 nucleotides align to TRBD2. The CDR3 totals 13 residues. V lost 3 bases and J lost 4; bases outside the gene matches: 2. In germline, CDR1 is KGHDR, CDR2 SFDVKD. The CDR3 nucleotides are TGTGCCACCAGTGATGGGGGGGGGTACGAGCAGTACTTC. Translating it yields CATSDGGGYEQYF.